This paragraph covers one TCR beta chain sequence. The CDR3 length is 14 residues. The record originates from a study of cytomegalovirus exposure and HLA in healthy donors. The PCR used 60 Vbeta and 13 Jbeta primers. Measured with immunoSEQ multiplex PCR; TCRdb has only the in-frame clones, and not every one. Here the sample spans 100,000 to 150,000 clones, more than 60% being singletons. The rearrangement uses TRBV21-1 and TRBJ1-2. TRBV21-1 is a pseudogene. The sequencing sample was made of PBMCs. This receptor was identified in a woman aged 45-65 years in good health and CMV-seropositive. The CDR3, as DNA: TGTGCCAGCACCCTACCCCGGGGGGAGAAAGGCTACACCTTC. This codes for CASTLPRGEKGYTF.